The 5 T cell receptor beta chains below were found in one sample sequenced in a study of blood T cell repertoires in COVID-19. The repertoire was sequenced with immunoSEQ multiplex PCR; TCRdb's copy has only in-frame clones and lacks some. Among fewer than 250,000 clones listed, approximately 85% were seen once. The sequencing input was peripheral blood. The receptors here all came from a man in his forties with acute or convalescent COVID-19.

The chain recombines TRBV7-9 with TRBJ2-3; D is unresolved. Germline V gene sequence: CDR1 SEHNR, CDR2 FQNEAQ (reference sequence). This CDR3 has 14 amino acids. V was clipped by 5 bases and J by 6 bases, with 15 bases between them. The CDR3 DNA follows: TGTGCCAGCAGCCGTTCAGGCCCCACGGATACGCAGTATTTT. Its protein is CASSRSGPTDTQYF. Variable domain in full (rest from reference TRBV7-9 and TRBJ2-3): DTGVSQNPRHKITKRGQNVTFRCDPISEHNRLYWYRQTLGQGPEFLTYFQNEAQLEKSRLLSDRFSAERPKGSFSTLEIQRTEQGDSAMYLCASSRSGPTDTQYFGPGTRLTVL.

The chain joins TRBV24-1 to TRBJ2-7; 7 bases map to TRBD1. Per germline, CDR1 KGHDR and CDR2 SFDVKD. The junction had 5 bases not matched to a gene; V was cut back by 6 bases and J by 4 bases. This CDR3 comprises 13 residues. The CDR3 DNA follows: TGTGCCACCAGTCCGGGACAGTTTTACGAGCAGTACTTC. Its protein is CATSPGQFYEQYF.

The chain has TRBV18 and TRBJ1-1; no clear D. V shed 2 bases and J shed 1 base, with 17 bases lying between them. Germline V gene data show CDR1 as KGHSH and CDR2 as LQKENI. The CDR3 sequence is 17 residues long. CDR3 residues: CASSPYGVQAQNTEAFF. The CDR3 DNA sequence: TGTGCCAGCTCACCATATGGTGTCCAGGCACAGAACACTGAAGCTTTCTTT. The full variable domain, in which reference TRBV18 and TRBJ1-1 provide the parts outside the CDR3, is NAGVMQNPRHLVRRRGQEARLRCSPMKGHSHVYWYRQLPEEGLKFMVYLQKENIIDESGMPKERFSAEFPKEGPSILRIQQVVRGDSAAYFCASSPYGVQAQNTEAFFGQGTRLTVV.

The rearrangement joins TRBV5-4 to TRBJ1-1, with TRBD1 matching 11 bases. The CDR3 extends over 15 amino acids. The germline gives CDR1 SGHNT, CDR2 YYREEE (reference sequence). The V gene end was trimmed by 4 bases and the J gene end by 5 bases; junction bases not matched to a gene: 7. The CDR3 loop reads CASSPGQGARTEAFF. The CDR3 nucleotides read TGTGCCAGCAGCCCCGGACAGGGGGCGAGGACTGAAGCTTTCTTT.

J is TRBJ1-2 and V is TRBV4-2; D gene ambiguous. The CDR3 extends over 16 amino acids. The V end was cut by 1 base, the J end by 4 bases, with 16 bases between. Germline values: CDR1 LGHNA, CDR2 YNFKEQ. CDR3 protein: CASSQVIRTESYGYTF. CDR3 nucleotides: TGTGCCAGCAGCCAAGTAATAAGAACAGAGTCCTATGGCTACACCTTC.